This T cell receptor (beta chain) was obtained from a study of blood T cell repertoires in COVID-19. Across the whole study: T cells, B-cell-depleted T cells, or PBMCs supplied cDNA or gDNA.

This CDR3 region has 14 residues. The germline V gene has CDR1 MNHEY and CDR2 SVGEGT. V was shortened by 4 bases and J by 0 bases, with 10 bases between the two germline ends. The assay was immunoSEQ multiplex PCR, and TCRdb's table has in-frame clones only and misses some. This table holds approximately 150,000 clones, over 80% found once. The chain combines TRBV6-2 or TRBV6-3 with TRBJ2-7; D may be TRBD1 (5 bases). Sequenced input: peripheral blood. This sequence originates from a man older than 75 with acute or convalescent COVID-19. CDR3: CASSWQGHSYEQYF. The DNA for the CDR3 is TGTGCCAGCAGTTGGCAGGGCCACTCCTACGAGCAGTACTTC.